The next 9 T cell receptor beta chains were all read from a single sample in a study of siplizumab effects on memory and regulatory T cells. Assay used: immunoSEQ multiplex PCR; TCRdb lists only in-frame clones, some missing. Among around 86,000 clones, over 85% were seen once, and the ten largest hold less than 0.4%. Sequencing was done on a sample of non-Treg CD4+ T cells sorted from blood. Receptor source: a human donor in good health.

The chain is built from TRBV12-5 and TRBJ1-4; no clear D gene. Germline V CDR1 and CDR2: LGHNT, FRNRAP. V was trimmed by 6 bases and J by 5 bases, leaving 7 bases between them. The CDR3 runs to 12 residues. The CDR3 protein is CASGGNNEKLFF. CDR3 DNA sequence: TGTGCTAGTGGGGGGAACAATGAAAAACTGTTTTTT.

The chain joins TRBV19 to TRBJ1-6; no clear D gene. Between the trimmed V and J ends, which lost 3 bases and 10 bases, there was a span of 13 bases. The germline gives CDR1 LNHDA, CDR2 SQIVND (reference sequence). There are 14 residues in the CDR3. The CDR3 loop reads CASSMGQVASPLHF. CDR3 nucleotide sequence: TGTGCCAGTAGTATGGGCCAAGTGGCGTCACCCCTCCACTTT.

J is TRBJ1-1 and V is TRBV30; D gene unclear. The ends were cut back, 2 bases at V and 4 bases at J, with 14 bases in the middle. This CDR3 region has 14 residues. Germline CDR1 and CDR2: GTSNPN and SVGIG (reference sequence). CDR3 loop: CAWSLALRSTEAFF. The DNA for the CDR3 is TGTGCCTGGAGTTTGGCCCTCAGGAGCACTGAAGCTTTCTTT.

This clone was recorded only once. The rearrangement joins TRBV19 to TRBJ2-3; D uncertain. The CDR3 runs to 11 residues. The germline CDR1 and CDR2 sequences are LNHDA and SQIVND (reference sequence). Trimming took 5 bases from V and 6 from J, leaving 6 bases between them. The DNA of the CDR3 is TGTGCCAGTAGTGTGGGGGATACGCAGTATTTT. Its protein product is CASSVGDTQYF. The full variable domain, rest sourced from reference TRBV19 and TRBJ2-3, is DGGITQSPKYLFRKEGQNVTLSCEQNLNHDAMYWYRQDPGQGLRLIYYSQIVNDFQKGDIAEGYSVSREKKESFPLTVTSAQKNPTAFYLCASSVGDTQYFGPGTRLTVL.

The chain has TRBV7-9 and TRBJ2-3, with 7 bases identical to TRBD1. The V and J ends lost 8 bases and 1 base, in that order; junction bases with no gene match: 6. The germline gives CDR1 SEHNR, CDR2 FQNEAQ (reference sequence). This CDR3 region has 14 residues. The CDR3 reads CASLEDRRTDTQYF. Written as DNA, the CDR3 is TGTGCCAGCCTGGAGGACAGGCGCACAGATACGCAGTATTTT.

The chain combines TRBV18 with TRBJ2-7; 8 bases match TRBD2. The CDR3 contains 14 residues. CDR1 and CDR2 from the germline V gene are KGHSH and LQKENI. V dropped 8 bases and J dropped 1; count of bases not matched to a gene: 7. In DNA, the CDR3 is TGTGCCAGCCGGGGAAGCGGGAGATCCTACGAGCAGTACTTC. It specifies CASRGSGRSYEQYF. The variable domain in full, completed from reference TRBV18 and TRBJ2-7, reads NAGVMQNPRHLVRRRGQEARLRCSPMKGHSHVYWYRQLPEEGLKFMVYLQKENIIDESGMPKERFSAEFPKEGPSILRIQQVVRGDSAAYFCASRGSGRSYEQYFGPGTRLTVT.

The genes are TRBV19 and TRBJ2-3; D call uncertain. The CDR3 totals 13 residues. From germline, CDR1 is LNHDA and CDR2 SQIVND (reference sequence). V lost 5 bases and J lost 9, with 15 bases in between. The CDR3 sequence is CASSESWKGTQYF. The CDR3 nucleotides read TGTGCCAGTAGTGAAAGTTGGAAGGGCACGCAGTATTTT. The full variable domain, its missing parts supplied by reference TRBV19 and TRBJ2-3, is DGGITQSPKYLFRKEGQNVTLSCEQNLNHDAMYWYRQDPGQGLRLIYYSQIVNDFQKGDIAEGYSVSREKKESFPLTVTSAQKNPTAFYLCASSESWKGTQYFGPGTRLTVL.

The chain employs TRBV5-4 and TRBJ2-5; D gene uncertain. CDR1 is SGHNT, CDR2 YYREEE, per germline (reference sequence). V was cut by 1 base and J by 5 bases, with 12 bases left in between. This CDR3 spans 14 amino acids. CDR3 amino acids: CASSLPSEWETQYF. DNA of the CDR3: TGTGCCAGCAGCTTGCCCAGTGAGTGGGAGACCCAGTACTTC.

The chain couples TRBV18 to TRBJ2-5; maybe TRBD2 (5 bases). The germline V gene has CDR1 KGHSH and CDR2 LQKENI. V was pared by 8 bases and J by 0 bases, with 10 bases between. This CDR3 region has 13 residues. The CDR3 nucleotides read TGTGCCAGCCAGCGGATAGACCAAGAGACCCAGTACTTC. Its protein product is CASQRIDQETQYF.